This TCR beta chain derives from a study of T-cell memory formation after mild COVID-19. Study-wide results and caveats: Confirmation was lacking for SARS-CoV-2 specificity of second-wave clones that peaked on day 37. Largely, contracting CD4+ clones fell within CM and EM, and contracting CD8+ clones within EMRA. Pre-infection memory contained some responding clones, which suggested that cross-reactive memory had joined.

This clonotype showed up just a few times. Its matching antigen is unknown. CDR3 length equals 15 residues. Germline trimming cut 4 bases from V and 4 bases from J; bases unmatched to any gene: 9. Germline assignment: CDR1 MDHEN and CDR2 SYDVKM. TCR alpha and TCR beta cDNA libraries with sample barcodes and UMIs came from 5'RACE using constant-segment primers. TCRdb reprocessed the 5' RACE reads via MiXCR and lists one record per CDR3 protein. Among 550,000 to 700,000 distinct CDR3 sequences listed, about a sixth were seen once. J is TRBJ2-7 and V is TRBV28; 8 bases map to TRBD1. The source is an adult woman who had mild COVID-19 (a few samples of this study predate the infection). Cell type and time point are not known. Material: PBMCs or a T cell subset sorted from them (not recorded which). In nucleotides, the CDR3 is TGTGCCAGCAGTTCCCCGGCAGGGGGCCCTTACGAGCAGTACTTC. Translated, it gives CASSSPAGGPYEQYF. The full variable domain, completed using reference TRBV28 and TRBJ2-7, is DVKVTQSSRYLVKRTGEKVFLECVQDMDHENMFWYRQDPGLGLRLIYFSYDVKMKEKGDIPEGYSVSREKKERFSLILESASTNQTSMYLCASSSPAGGPYEQYFGPGTRLTVT.